The 19 T cell receptor beta chains below were found in one sample sequenced in a study of OX40 agonist ivuxolimab in advanced cancers. Repertoires were generated with immunoSEQ multiplex PCR, while TCRdb's copy carries only in-frame clones and drops some. Of around 60,000 clones in the sample, approximately 80% were seen once. The sample here was CD4+ or CD8+ T cells sorted from blood, taken in a trial of the OX40 agonist ivuxolimab. The receptors derive from an adult with an advanced solid tumor such as melanoma, head and neck, liver or kidney cancer.

The J gene is TRBJ1-2, the V gene TRBV19, with unresolved D. The CDR3 has 15 residues. Trimming removed 5 bases at V and 4 bases at J, with 17 bases between. Germline assignment: CDR1 LNHDA and CDR2 SQIVND (reference sequence). The CDR3 nucleotides are TGTGCCAGTAGTCCGCCTAATGGTATCGTCTATGGCTACACCTTC. Translating it yields CASSPPNGIVYGYTF.

The chain recombines TRBV5-6 with TRBJ2-7; D is undetermined. The V gene lost 5 bases and the J gene lost 5 bases, with 11 bases spanning the gap. Per germline, CDR1 SGHDT and CDR2 YYEEEE. This CDR3 is 12 amino acids long. Here the CDR3 reads CASSWGTNEQYF. The CDR3 coding sequence is TGTGCCAGCAGTTGGGGAACTAACGAGCAGTACTTC.

This chain connects TRBV9 to TRBJ1-5; 7 bases are shared with TRBD1. V lost 3 bases to trimming and J lost 5 bases; unmatched junction nucleotides: 11. CDR1 and CDR2 from the germline V gene are SGDLS and YYNGEE. This CDR3 is built from 16 residues. The CDR3 here is CASSANWDSAYQPQHF. In nucleotides, the CDR3 is TGTGCCAGCAGCGCAAACTGGGACAGCGCTTATCAGCCCCAGCATTTT.

The V gene is TRBV18, the J gene TRBJ2-1; tentatively, D is TRBD2 (5 bases). Germline V gene sequence: CDR1 KGHSH, CDR2 LQKENI. The ends were cut back, 1 base at V and 5 bases at J, with 6 bases in the middle. This CDR3 is 13 amino acids long. This CDR3 reads CASSPQRNNEQFF. The CDR3, as DNA: TGTGCCAGCTCACCACAGCGGAACAATGAGCAGTTCTTC.

The rearrangement joins TRBV2 to TRBJ2-5, with a tentative D call TRBD2 (6 bases). V lost 7 bases, J lost 2 bases, and 14 bases lay in between. This CDR3 is 14 amino acids long. Germline lookup yields CDR1 SNHLY and CDR2 FYNNEI. DNA of the CDR3: TGTGCCAGCACAACCAGCGGGCGTCAAGAGACCCAGTACTTC. It yields the protein CASTTSGRQETQYF.

The chain carries TRBV18 and TRBJ2-3; possible D gene TRBD1, 6 bases. V dropped 3 bases and J dropped 6 bases, with 13 bases sitting between them. Germline CDR1 and CDR2: KGHSH and LQKENI. The CDR3 spans 14 residues. The CDR3 bases are TGTGCCAGCTCACCCGACAGGTCTCACGATACGCAGTATTTT. Its protein is CASSPDRSHDTQYF.

The rearrangement links TRBV5-1 to TRBJ2-7, with D perhaps TRBD1 or TRBD2 (5 bases each). Trimming removed 4 bases at V and 3 bases at J, with 11 bases between. CDR1 is SGHRS and CDR2 is YFSETQ in the germline V gene. This CDR3 comprises 13 residues. Here the CDR3 reads CASSLRGGYEQYF. For the CDR3, the DNA is TGCGCCAGCAGCCTCCGTGGGGGCTACGAGCAGTACTTC.

The V call is TRBV29-1, the J call TRBJ1-2; the match to TRBD1 covers 11 bases. With V trimmed by 6 bases and J by 8 bases, 11 bases remained unmatched. The CDR3 runs to 14 residues. The germline gives CDR1 SQVTM, CDR2 ANQGSEA. CDR3: CSVGAWDRGRGYTF. The CDR3 region has the DNA TGCAGCGTGGGTGCTTGGGACAGGGGGAGAGGCTACACCTTC.

The V call is TRBV2, the J call TRBJ1-2; 7 bases map to TRBD1. Trimming cost V 5 bases and J 4 bases; bases outside gene matches: 7. Germline assignment: CDR1 SNHLY and CDR2 FYNNEI. The length of the CDR3 is 14 residues. The CDR3 nucleotides are TGTGCCAGCAGTAGACAGACAGGGACCTATGGCTACACCTTC. Residues: CASSRQTGTYGYTF.

The gene calls are TRBV11-3 and TRBJ2-7, with TRBD1 as a possible D gene (6 bases). V lost 3 bases, J lost 5 bases, and 8 bases lay in between. CDR1 is SGHNT and CDR2 is YENEEA in the germline V gene. CDR3 size: 12 residues. The chain's CDR3 is CASSLQGNEQYV. The CDR3 bases are TGTGCCAGCAGCTTGCAGGGGAACGAGCAGTACGTC.

The chain carries TRBV5-4 and TRBJ1-2; a weak D match, TRBD1 (5 bases). This CDR3 contains 14 residues. The V end was cut by 4 bases, the J end by 0 bases, with 10 bases between. Germline CDR1 SGHNT, CDR2 YYREEE (reference sequence). The CDR3, as DNA: TGTGCCAGCAGCCGACAGCTAGCTAACTATGGCTACACCTTC. This translates into CASSRQLANYGYTF.

The DNA for the CDR3 is TGTGCCAGCTCACCAGGGAATCGGGGAAACACCATATATTTT. Translation gives CASSPGNRGNTIYF. The chain carries TRBV18 and TRBJ1-3; D uncertain. Germline CDR1 is KGHSH and CDR2 is LQKENI. Between the trimmed V and J ends, which lost 2 bases and 4 bases, there was a span of 9 bases. This CDR3 region has 14 residues. Combining the CDR3 with reference TRBV18 and TRBJ1-3 gives the whole variable domain NAGVMQNPRHLVRRRGQEARLRCSPMKGHSHVYWYRQLPEEGLKFMVYLQKENIIDESGMPKERFSAEFPKEGPSILRIQQVVRGDSAAYFCASSPGNRGNTIYFGEGSWLTVV.

This clone has just one count. The chain employs TRBV5-1 and TRBJ2-5, with unresolved D. Germline CDR1 SGHRS, CDR2 YFSETQ. Trimming pared 4 bases from V and 2 bases from J, leaving 3 bases between. The CDR3 has 11 residues. CDR3 DNA: TGCGCCAGCAGCGAACAAGAGACCCAGTACTTC. This gives the protein CASSEQETQYF. Together with reference TRBV5-1 and TRBJ2-5, the CDR3 gives the full variable domain: KAGVTQTPRYLIKTRGQQVTLSCSPISGHRSVSWYQQTPGQGLQFLFEYFSETQRNKGNFPGRFSGRQFSNSRSEMNVSTLELGDSALYLCASSEQETQYFGPGTRLLVL.

This sequence joins TRBV5-1 and TRBJ1-4; possibly TRBD1 for D (5 bases). The CDR3 totals 16 residues. V lost 0 bases and J lost 8, with 17 bases in between. CDR1 and CDR2 from the germline V gene are SGHRS and YFSETQ. CDR3 region: CASSLGRGAPEEKLFF. The CDR3 nucleotides read TGCGCCAGCAGCTTGGGTCGCGGGGCCCCGGAAGAAAAACTGTTTTTT.

The rearrangement uses TRBV2 and TRBJ2-7; 8 positions agree with TRBD2. V was clipped by 9 bases and J by 4 bases; unmatched bases: 11. Germline loops: CDR1 SNHLY, CDR2 FYNNEI. This CDR3 region has 14 residues. Written as DNA, the CDR3 is TGTGCCAGTGGGTCCAGCGGGAGACGTTACGAGCAGTACTTC. This gives the protein CASGSSGRRYEQYF. The whole variable domain, filled in from reference TRBV2 and TRBJ2-7, reads EPEVTQTPSHQVTQMGQEVILRCVPISNHLYFYWYRQILGQKVEFLVSFYNNEISEKSEIFDDQFSVERPDGSNFTLKIRSTKLEDSAMYFCASGSSGRRYEQYFGPGTRLTVT.

The CDR3 coding sequence is TGTGCCTGGAGACTAGCGGGAGCGGGCGAGCAGTACGTC. Its translation is CAWRLAGAGEQYV. The chain links TRBV30 to TRBJ2-7, with 11 bases that match TRBD2. Germline V gene data show CDR1 as GTSNPN and CDR2 as SVGIG (reference sequence). The CDR3 contains 13 residues. V lost 3 bases to trimming and J lost 6 bases; unmatched junction nucleotides: 4.

V gene TRBV5-5 combines with J gene TRBJ1-1, with D possibly TRBD1 on 5 matching bases. V was cut by 5 bases and J by 1 base, with 9 bases left in between. Germline values: CDR1 SGHKS, CDR2 YYEKEE (reference sequence). The CDR3 totals 13 residues. DNA for the CDR3: TGTGCCAGCAGAAATCAGGGGAACACTGAAGCTTTCTTT. Protein: CASRNQGNTEAFF. Full variable domain (outside the CDR3, taken from reference TRBV5-5 and TRBJ1-1): DAGVTQSPTHLIKTRGQQVTLRCSPISGHKSVSWYQQVLGQGPQFIFQYYEKEERGRGNFPDRFSARQFPNYSSELNVNALLLGDSALYLCASRNQGNTEAFFGQGTRLTVV.

The genes are TRBV29-1 and TRBJ1-1; D not certain. Between the trimmed V and J ends, which lost 2 bases and 3 bases, there was a span of 1 base. The CDR3 sequence is 10 residues long. From germline, CDR1 is SQVTM and CDR2 ANQGSEA. CDR3 coding DNA: TGCAGCGTTGAATACACTGAAGCTTTCTTT. The encoded protein is CSVEYTEAFF.

The chain uses TRBV5-4 and TRBJ2-3; unclear D gene. This CDR3 is built from 13 residues. The V and J ends lost 4 bases and 2 bases respectively, with 8 bases between them. Germline V gene sequence: CDR1 SGHNT, CDR2 YYREEE (reference sequence). The DNA of the CDR3 is TGTGCCAGCAGCCGGCAGTTCACAGATACGCAGTATTTT. Protein sequence: CASSRQFTDTQYF.